A single TCR beta chain is shown here with its context. Its antigen is still unknown. A clone one base away is much larger, so this may be a read error. This entry comes from a study of breast tumors, draining lymph nodes, adjacent tissues. Study conclusions and caveats: Tumor T cell lymph node origin was a supported hypothesis, not proven. Data fit most tumor T cells coming from lymph node, expanding in tumor. Compared with lymph nodes, tumors were less diverse; compared with nontumor tissue, more.

Breast cancer patients provided tissue from their axillary draining lymph nodes. TCRdb redid the calling of the multiplex PCR reads with MiXCR, one entry per CDR3 protein. The sample contains about 230,000 distinct CDR3 sequences, about 32% of which appear only once. CDR1 is DFQATT and CDR2 is SNEGSKA in the germline V gene (reference sequence). The length of the CDR3 is 14 residues. V gene TRBV20-1 combines with J gene TRBJ2-7; a weak D match, TRBD2 (5 bases). The receptor's source is a female donor with breast cancer. Some clones in this sample may be carry-over from other donors' samples. Sequencing was performed on axillary lymph node tissue. In nucleotides, the CDR3 is TGCAGTGCTCGATTTGGACTTCTATCCTCCGAGCAGTACTTC. This encodes CSARFGLLSSEQYF.